The 25 T cell receptor beta chains below come from one sample, sequenced in a study of T-cell reconstitution after alpha-beta-depleted transplantation in children. Preparing the TCRbeta library involved the use of unique molecular identifiers. One entry per CDR3 protein, called by TCRdb with MiXCR from the PCR reads. This table holds 220,000 or so distinct CDR3 sequences, around 7.5% found once. Source: PBMCs, mostly from graft donor cells, taken 180 days after TCRalphabeta/CD19-depleted stem cell transplant. The receptor source for this set is a male patient younger than 18 who had a stem cell transplant for acute lymphoblastic leukemia, so the T cells may come from the graft donor.

There are a few counts of this clonotype. V is TRBV15 and J is TRBJ1-5; a possible D gene is TRBD1 (5 bases). Germline V gene lookup returns CDR1 LNHNV and CDR2 YYDKDF (reference sequence). The CDR3 is made up of 16 amino acids. Trimming took 2 bases from V and 2 from J, leaving 13 bases between them. CDR3 loop: CATSRPRGEGNQPQHF. The CDR3 DNA sequence: TGTGCCACCAGCAGACCCCGGGGGGAAGGCAATCAGCCCCAGCATTTT.

There are many counts of this clonotype. V usage is TRBV28 and J usage is TRBJ2-2; 13 nucleotides match TRBD2. The CDR3 loop spans 15 amino acids. Trimming cost V 5 bases and J 4 bases; bases outside gene matches: 1. Germline V gives CDR1 MDHEN, CDR2 SYDVKM. The CDR3 loop reads CASSGTSGVTGELFF. The CDR3 DNA reads as TGTGCCAGCAGTGGGACTAGCGGGGTCACCGGGGAGCTGTTTTTT. Looking up the rest from reference TRBV28 and TRBJ2-2 gives the full variable domain: DVKVTQSSRYLVKRTGEKVFLECVQDMDHENMFWYRQDPGLGLRLIYFSYDVKMKEKGDIPEGYSVSREKKERFSLILESASTNQTSMYLCASSGTSGVTGELFFGEGSRLTVL.

This clonotype has at least ten counts. The V gene is TRBV6-5, the J gene TRBJ1-1; unclear D gene. V gave up 8 bases and J gave up 7 bases, with 8 bases separating them. Germline V gene data show CDR1 as MNHEY and CDR2 as SVGAGI. This CDR3 region has 10 residues. The CDR3 is CASGRREAFF. For the CDR3, the DNA is TGTGCCAGCGGGAGGCGTGAAGCTTTCTTT.

This clonotype was observed at least ten times. This sequence joins TRBV29-1 and TRBJ2-1; 12 bases fit TRBD2. Germline lookup yields CDR1 SQVTM and CDR2 ANQGSEA. The trim removed 5 bases at V and 1 base at J, leaving 0 bases unmatched. The CDR3 spans 14 residues. DNA of the CDR3: TGCAGCGTTCTAGCGGGAGGGTCCTACAATGAGCAGTTCTTC. It codes for CSVLAGGSYNEQFF.

This clonotype was counted at least ten times. The chain employs TRBV12-3 or TRBV12-4 and TRBJ2-7; perhaps TRBD2 as D (6 bases). V was shortened by 4 bases and J by 4 bases, with 14 bases between the two germline ends. The CDR3 spans 14 residues. Here the CDR3 reads CASSSWGGVYEQYF. For the CDR3, the DNA is TGTGCCAGCAGTTCTTGGGGAGGAGTTTACGAGCAGTACTTC.

This clonotype was observed many times. J is TRBJ2-2 and V is TRBV12-3 or TRBV12-4; D not certain. The V gene lost 5 bases and the J gene lost 5 bases, with 12 bases spanning the gap. The CDR3 is made up of 14 amino acids. The CDR3 region is CASSTRVLTGELFF. For the CDR3, the DNA is TGTGCCAGCAGTACGAGAGTATTGACCGGGGAGCTGTTTTTT.

This clonotype has ten or more counts. The chain carries TRBV2 and TRBJ2-5; no definite D call. Germline V gene data show CDR1 as SNHLY and CDR2 as FYNNEI. The ends were cut back, 5 bases at V and 5 bases at J, with 9 bases in the middle. There are 12 residues in the CDR3. This CDR3 is CASSRTVETQYF. The DNA of the CDR3 is TGTGCCAGCAGTCGAACGGTCGAGACCCAGTACTTC.

Many counts were recorded for this clonotype. The rearrangement uses TRBV28 and TRBJ1-4; D possibly corresponds to TRBD1 (5 bases). CDR1 is MDHEN and CDR2 is SYDVKM in the germline V gene. The V gene lost 7 bases and the J gene lost 7 bases, with 19 bases spanning the gap. This CDR3 has 15 amino acids. In nucleotides, the CDR3 is TGTGCCAGCACCTCCCATGGGGGGATGGGTGAAAAACTGTTTTTT. It encodes CASTSHGGMGEKLFF.

This clonotype has a count of ten or more. The genes are TRBV25-1 and TRBJ2-1, with D hard to call. Trimming shortened V by 6 bases and J by 6 bases, and 15 bases separated the two germline ends. The V gene's germline CDR1 is MGHDK and CDR2 SYGVNS. The length of the CDR3 is 14 residues. The CDR3 DNA reads as TGTGCCAGCAGGGGCACGTTGGTTGGCAATGAGCAGTTCTTC. Protein sequence: CASRGTLVGNEQFF.

This clonotype was recorded at least ten times. The chain is built from TRBV29-1 and TRBJ2-2; D possibly corresponds to TRBD2 (5 bases). This CDR3 spans 14 amino acids. From germline, CDR1 is SQVTM and CDR2 ANQGSEA. V shed 4 bases and J shed 4 bases, with 13 bases lying between them. The CDR3 nucleotides are TGCAGCGTTGTCCTCGGACTCACCACCGGGGAGCTGTTTTTT. It is translated as CSVVLGLTTGELFF.

Note on this clonotype: A much larger clone lies a single base off, so this may be a read error. This chain connects TRBV12-3 or TRBV12-4 to TRBJ2-7; 8 positions match TRBD2. The CDR3 consists of 17 residues. Trimming took 7 bases from V and 4 from J; bases not matched to a gene: 18. CDR3 coding DNA: TGTGCCAGCACCTCCACTAGCGGTATCCTCGCGGCATACGAGCAGTACTTC. Translating it yields CASTSTSGILAAYEQYF.

This clonotype was picked up many times. The chain has TRBV2 and TRBJ2-4, with 13 bases matching TRBD2. CDR1 and CDR2 from the germline V gene are SNHLY and FYNNEI. This CDR3 has 12 amino acids. V lost 10 bases to trimming and J lost 10 bases; unmatched junction nucleotides: 4. The CDR3 sequence: CATRTSGGIQYF. Here the CDR3 DNA reads TGTGCCACCCGGACTAGCGGGGGTATTCAGTACTTC.

The chain recombines TRBV7-9 with TRBJ1-1, with D maybe TRBD1 (6 bases). Germline V lookup: CDR1 SEHNR, CDR2 FQNEAQ (reference sequence). The CDR3 is 13 residues long. The V and J ends lost 1 base and 8 bases respectively, with 11 bases between them. CDR3 residues: CASSLGGTPEAFF. The CDR3 DNA follows: TGTGCCAGCAGCTTAGGGGGGACACCCGAAGCTTTCTTT.

This clonotype has ten or more counts. CDR3 bases: TGCGCCAGCAGCTTGGAATCTACCCCCTCACCCCTCCACTTT. Translating it yields CASSLESTPSPLHF. The V and J genes are TRBV5-1 and TRBJ1-6; D gene ambiguous. V lost 0 bases to trimming and J lost 10 bases, with 11 bases between them. Germline-derived CDR1 and CDR2 are SGHRS and YFSETQ. The CDR3 has 14 residues.

This clonotype occurred once. A much more abundant neighbour one base away suggests this may be a read error. The rearrangement links TRBV21-1 to TRBJ2-5; the table's D call TRBD2 went unverified against the DNA. TRBV21-1 is a pseudogene. The CDR3 has 14 amino acids. CDR3 amino acids: CASSKKGEGETHYF. The CDR3, as DNA: TGTGCCAGCAGCAAAAAGGGGGAGGGGGAGACCCATTACTTC.

J is TRBJ2-3 and V is TRBV4-2, with 8 positions matching TRBD1. Trimming took 4 bases from V and 0 from J; bases not matched to a gene: 12. The V gene's germline CDR1 is LGHNA and CDR2 YNFKEQ. The CDR3 loop spans 18 amino acids. In DNA, the CDR3 is TGTGCCAGCAGCCCCCCGGGACAGGCCCCGCTTAGCACAGATACGCAGTATTTT. Its protein product is CASSPPGQAPLSTDTQYF.

In this sample, this clonotype turned up many times. The rearrangement uses TRBV12-3 or TRBV12-4 and TRBJ2-3; 10 nucleotides agree with TRBD2. Germline trimming cut 3 bases from V and 0 bases from J; bases unmatched to any gene: 3. The CDR3 totals 16 residues. The chain's CDR3 is CASSFSGGASTDTQYF. CDR3 coding DNA: TGTGCCAGCAGTTTCAGCGGGGGGGCTAGCACAGATACGCAGTATTTT.

This clonotype was detected ten times or more. The chain joins TRBV9 to TRBJ1-2, with D tentatively TRBD1 (6 bases). Germline V lookup: CDR1 SGDLS, CDR2 YYNGEE. V was pared by 8 bases and J by 5 bases, with 13 bases between. The CDR3 extends over 12 amino acids. CDR3 in DNA: TGTGCCAGTAGGGGGTGGGATTATGGCTACACCTTC. Encoded protein: CASRGWDYGYTF. Supplemented by reference TRBV9 and TRBJ1-2, the full variable domain reads DSGVTQTPKHLITATGQRVTLRCSPRSGDLSVYWYQQSLDQGLQFLIQYYNGEERAKGNILERFSAQQFPDLHSELNLSSLELGDSALYFCASRGWDYGYTFGSGTRLTVV.

This clonotype was recorded many times. V and J are TRBV6-1 and TRBJ1-6; D is ambiguous. The V end was cut by 7 bases, the J end by 4 bases, with 11 bases between. The CDR3 runs to 14 residues. CDR1 is MNHNS, CDR2 SASEGT, per germline. The CDR3 coding sequence is TGTGCCAGCACCCGACGGGCATATAATTCACCCCTCCACTTT. This translates into CASTRRAYNSPLHF.

This clonotype was observed many times. The chain carries TRBV4-3 and TRBJ2-7; D is possibly TRBD2 (5 bases). V lost 0 bases and J 2 bases, leaving 8 bases between the germline ends. Germline-derived CDR1 and CDR2 are LGHNA and YSLEER. The CDR3 extends over 14 amino acids. The CDR3 DNA reads TGCGCCAGCAGCCAAGATCTCGGGACCTACGAGCAGTACTTC. It translates to CASSQDLGTYEQYF.

This sequence joins TRBV5-4 and TRBJ2-4; 11 bases are a match to TRBD1. The CDR3 is 17 amino acids. V shed 4 bases and J 4 bases; nucleotides not matched to a gene: 10. Per germline, CDR1 SGHNT and CDR2 YYREEE (reference sequence). Here the CDR3 DNA reads TGTGCCAGCAGCCCACCCGGACAGGGGGCCGCGAAAAACATTCAGTACTTC. The encoded protein is CASSPPGQGAAKNIQYF.

Many counts were recorded for this clonotype. The V gene is TRBV7-9, the J gene TRBJ2-1, with 10 nucleotides matching TRBD2. The CDR3 totals 14 residues. The V segment lost 7 bases and the J segment 7 bases; nucleotides outside the gene matches: 7. Germline-derived CDR1 and CDR2 are SEHNR and FQNEAQ (reference sequence). The CDR3 nucleotides are TGTGCCAGCACCCCAGCGGGGGGGCGTAATGAGCAGTTCTTC. Its translation is CASTPAGGRNEQFF. Using reference TRBV7-9 and TRBJ2-1 for the parts outside the CDR3, the full variable domain is DTGVSQNPRHKITKRGQNVTFRCDPISEHNRLYWYRQTLGQGPEFLTYFQNEAQLEKSRLLSDRFSAERPKGSFSTLEIQRTEQGDSAMYLCASTPAGGRNEQFFGPGTRLTVL.

This clonotype was found many times. The V call is TRBV7-3, the J call TRBJ2-7; no firm D call. Trimming took off 0 bases at V and 6 bases at J, with 9 bases between the two ends. The CDR3 runs to 13 residues. The germline CDR1 and CDR2 sequences are SGHTA and FQGTGA. The CDR3 coding sequence is TGTGCCAGCAGCTTAACGTTTGATCGCGAGCAGTACTTC. Protein sequence: CASSLTFDREQYF.

The rearrangement joins TRBV10-3 to TRBJ2-5, with 12 bases identical to TRBD2. The CDR3 is 16 amino acids. The germline CDR1 and CDR2 sequences are ENHRY and SYGVKD. The V segment lost 6 bases and the J segment 5 bases; nucleotides outside the gene matches: 10. DNA for the CDR3: TGTGCCATCAGCCCTCCCGGACTAGCGGGGAAGGAGACCCAGTACTTC. Protein product: CAISPPGLAGKETQYF.

This clonotype was observed a few times. This chain links TRBV9 with TRBJ2-2; perhaps TRBD2 as D (5 bases). The CDR3 length is 14 residues. Per the germline V gene, CDR1 is SGDLS and CDR2 is YYNGEE. Deletions cut 0 bases from V and 6 bases from J, with 9 bases between. The DNA for the CDR3 is TGTGCCAGCAGCGTAGGATGGGGAGCCGGGGAGCTGTTTTTT. It codes for CASSVGWGAGELFF.